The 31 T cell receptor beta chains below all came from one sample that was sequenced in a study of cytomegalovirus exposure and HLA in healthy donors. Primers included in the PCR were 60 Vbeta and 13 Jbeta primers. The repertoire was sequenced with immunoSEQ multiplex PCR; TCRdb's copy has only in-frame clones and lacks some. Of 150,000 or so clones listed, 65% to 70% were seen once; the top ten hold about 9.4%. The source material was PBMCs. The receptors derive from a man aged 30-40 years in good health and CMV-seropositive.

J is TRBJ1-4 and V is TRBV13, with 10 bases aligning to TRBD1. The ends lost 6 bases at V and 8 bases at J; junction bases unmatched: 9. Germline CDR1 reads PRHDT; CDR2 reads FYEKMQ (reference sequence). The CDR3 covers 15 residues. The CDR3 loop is CASSLRTGGREKLFF. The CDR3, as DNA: TGTGCCAGCAGTCTACGGACAGGGGGACGGGAAAAACTGTTTTTT.

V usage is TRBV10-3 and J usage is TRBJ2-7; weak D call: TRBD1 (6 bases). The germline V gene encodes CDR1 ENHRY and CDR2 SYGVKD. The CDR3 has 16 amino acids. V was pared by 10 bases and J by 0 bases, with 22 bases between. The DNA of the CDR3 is TGTGCCACCAGGGGATCCGTCCGGGATAGCTCCTACGAGCAGTACTTC. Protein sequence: CATRGSVRDSSYEQYF.

The chain's CDR3 is CASAGLAGWGETQYF. In DNA form, the CDR3 reads TGTGCCAGCGCGGGTCTAGCGGGCTGGGGAGAGACCCAGTACTTC. This rearrangement joins TRBV6-5 to TRBJ2-5; 8 bases align to TRBD2. This CDR3 spans 15 amino acids. With 8 bases clipped from V and 4 bases from J, the junction kept 12 bases outside the gene matches. Germline CDR1 reads MNHEY; CDR2 reads SVGAGI.

The CDR3 coding sequence is TGTGCCAGCAGCGTGGCGGATAACTCCTACGAGCAGTACTTC. Its translation: CASSVADNSYEQYF. V and J are TRBV7-9 and TRBJ2-7; D is unresolved. Germline V gives CDR1 SEHNR, CDR2 FQNEAQ (reference sequence). The CDR3 length is 14 residues. V lost 5 bases and J lost 0, with 11 bases in between.

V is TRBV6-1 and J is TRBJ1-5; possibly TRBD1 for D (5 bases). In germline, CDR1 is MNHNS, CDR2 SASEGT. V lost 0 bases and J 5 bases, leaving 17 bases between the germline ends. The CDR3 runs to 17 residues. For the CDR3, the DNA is TGTGCCAGCAGTGAAGCTTTAGGTTCTCAGGGTTATCAGCCCCAGCATTTT. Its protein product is CASSEALGSQGYQPQHF.

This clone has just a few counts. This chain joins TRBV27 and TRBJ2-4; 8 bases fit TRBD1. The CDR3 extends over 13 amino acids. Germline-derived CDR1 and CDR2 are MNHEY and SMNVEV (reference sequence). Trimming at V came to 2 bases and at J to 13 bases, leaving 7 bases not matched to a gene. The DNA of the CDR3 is TGTGCCAGCAGTTTAGTGGGACAGGAGATACAGTACTTC. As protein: CASSLVGQEIQYF.

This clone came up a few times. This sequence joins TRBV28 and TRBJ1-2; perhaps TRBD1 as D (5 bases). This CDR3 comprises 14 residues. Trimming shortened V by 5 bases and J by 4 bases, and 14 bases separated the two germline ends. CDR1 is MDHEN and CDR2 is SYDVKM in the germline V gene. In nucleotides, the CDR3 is TGTGCCAGCAGTCTTCAAGCACAGGCCTATGGCTACACCTTC. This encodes CASSLQAQAYGYTF.

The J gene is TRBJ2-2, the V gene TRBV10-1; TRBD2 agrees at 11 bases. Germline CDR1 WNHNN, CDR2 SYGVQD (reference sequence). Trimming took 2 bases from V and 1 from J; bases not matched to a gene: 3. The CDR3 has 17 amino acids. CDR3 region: CASSEPGLAENTGELFF. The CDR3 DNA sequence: TGCGCCAGCAGTGAGCCGGGACTAGCGGAGAACACCGGGGAGCTGTTTTTT.

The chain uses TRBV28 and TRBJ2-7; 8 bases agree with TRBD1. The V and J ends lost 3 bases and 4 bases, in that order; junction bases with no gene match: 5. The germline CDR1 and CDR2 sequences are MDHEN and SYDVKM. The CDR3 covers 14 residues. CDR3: CASSLGQEVYEQYF. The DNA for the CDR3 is TGTGCCAGCAGTTTGGGACAGGAGGTTTACGAGCAGTACTTC.

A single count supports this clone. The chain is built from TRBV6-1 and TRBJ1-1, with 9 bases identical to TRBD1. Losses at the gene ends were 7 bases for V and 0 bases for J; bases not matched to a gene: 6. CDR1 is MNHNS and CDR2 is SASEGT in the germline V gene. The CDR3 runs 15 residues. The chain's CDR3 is CASKIQGALNTEAFF. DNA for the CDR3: TGTGCCAGCAAAATACAGGGGGCCCTGAACACTGAAGCTTTCTTT.

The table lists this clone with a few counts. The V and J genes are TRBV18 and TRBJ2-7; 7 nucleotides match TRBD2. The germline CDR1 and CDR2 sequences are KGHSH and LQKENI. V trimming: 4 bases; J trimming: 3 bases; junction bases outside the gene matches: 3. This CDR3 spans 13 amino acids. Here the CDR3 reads CASSRGTNYEQYF. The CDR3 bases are TGTGCCAGCTCACGAGGGACTAACTACGAGCAGTACTTC.

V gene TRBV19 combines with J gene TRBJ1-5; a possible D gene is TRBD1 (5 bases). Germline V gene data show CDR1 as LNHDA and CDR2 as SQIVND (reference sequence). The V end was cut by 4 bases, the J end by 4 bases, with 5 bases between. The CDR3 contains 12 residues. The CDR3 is CASSKGNQPQHF. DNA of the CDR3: TGTGCCAGTAGTAAGGGGAATCAGCCCCAGCATTTT.

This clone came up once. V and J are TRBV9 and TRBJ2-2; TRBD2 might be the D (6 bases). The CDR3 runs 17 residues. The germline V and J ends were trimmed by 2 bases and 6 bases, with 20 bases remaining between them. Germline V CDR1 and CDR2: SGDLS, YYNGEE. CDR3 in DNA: TGTGCCAGCAGCGTGGAGAGCTCGGGGGTTCGGGCCGGGGAGCTGTTTTTT. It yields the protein CASSVESSGVRAGELFF. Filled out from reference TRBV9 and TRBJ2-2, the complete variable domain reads DSGVTQTPKHLITATGQRVTLRCSPRSGDLSVYWYQQSLDQGLQFLIQYYNGEERAKGNILERFSAQQFPDLHSELNLSSLELGDSALYFCASSVESSGVRAGELFFGEGSRLTVL.

CDR3 sequence: CASSPGTSGRTRETQYF. The CDR3 nucleotides are TGCGCCAGCAGCCCCGGGACTAGCGGGAGAACTCGGGAGACCCAGTACTTC. The J gene is TRBJ2-5, the V gene TRBV5-1; 14 bases fit TRBD2. Per the germline V gene, CDR1 is SGHRS and CDR2 is YFSETQ. Trimming removed 4 bases from V and 5 bases from J; junction bases left unmatched: 10. The CDR3 is 17 amino acids.

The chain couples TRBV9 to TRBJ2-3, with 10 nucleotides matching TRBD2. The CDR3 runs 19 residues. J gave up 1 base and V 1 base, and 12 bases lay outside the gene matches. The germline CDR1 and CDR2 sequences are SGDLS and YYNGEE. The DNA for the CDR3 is TGTGCCAGCAGCGTAACTGGGACTTTCCTAGCGGGAGGCACAGATACGCAGTATTTT. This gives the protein CASSVTGTFLAGGTDTQYF.

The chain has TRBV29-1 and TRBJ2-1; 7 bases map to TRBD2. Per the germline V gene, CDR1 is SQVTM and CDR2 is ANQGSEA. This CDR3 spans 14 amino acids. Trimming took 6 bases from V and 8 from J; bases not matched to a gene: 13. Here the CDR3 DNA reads TGCAGCGTCTGGGGGGGGACTGCCGTCGATGAGCAGTTCTTC. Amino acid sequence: CSVWGGTAVDEQFF.

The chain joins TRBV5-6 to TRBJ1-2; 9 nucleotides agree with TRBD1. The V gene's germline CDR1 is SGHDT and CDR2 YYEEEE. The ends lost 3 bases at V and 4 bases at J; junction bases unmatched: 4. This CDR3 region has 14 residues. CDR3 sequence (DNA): TGTGCCAGCAGCTCGGACAGGGGCATCTATGGCTACACCTTC. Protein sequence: CASSSDRGIYGYTF.

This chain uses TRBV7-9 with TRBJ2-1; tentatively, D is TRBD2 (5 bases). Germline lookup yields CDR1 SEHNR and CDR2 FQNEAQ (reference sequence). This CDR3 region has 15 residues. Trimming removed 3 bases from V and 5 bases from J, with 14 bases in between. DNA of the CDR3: TGTGCCAGCAGCTTCCCGCAGCGGCTCGACAATGAGCAGTTCTTC. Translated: CASSFPQRLDNEQFF.

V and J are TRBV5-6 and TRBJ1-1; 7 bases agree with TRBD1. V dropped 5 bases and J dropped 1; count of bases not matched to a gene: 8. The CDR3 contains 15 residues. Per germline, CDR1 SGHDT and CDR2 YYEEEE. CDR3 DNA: TGTGCCAGCAGTTCGACAGGGCAAGCGAACACTGAAGCTTTCTTT. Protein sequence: CASSSTGQANTEAFF.

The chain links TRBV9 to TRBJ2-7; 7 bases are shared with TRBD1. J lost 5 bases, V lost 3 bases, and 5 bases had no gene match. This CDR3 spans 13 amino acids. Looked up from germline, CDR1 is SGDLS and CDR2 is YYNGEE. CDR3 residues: CASSEGGRDEQYF. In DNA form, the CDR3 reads TGTGCCAGCAGCGAAGGGGGCCGCGACGAGCAGTACTTC.

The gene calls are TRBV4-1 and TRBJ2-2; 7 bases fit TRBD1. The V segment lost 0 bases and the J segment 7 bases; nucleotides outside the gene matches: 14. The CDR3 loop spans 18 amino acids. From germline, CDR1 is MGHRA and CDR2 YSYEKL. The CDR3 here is CASSQEYIHGQVIGELFF. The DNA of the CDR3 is TGCGCCAGCAGCCAAGAGTATATCCACGGACAGGTTATCGGGGAGCTGTTTTTT.

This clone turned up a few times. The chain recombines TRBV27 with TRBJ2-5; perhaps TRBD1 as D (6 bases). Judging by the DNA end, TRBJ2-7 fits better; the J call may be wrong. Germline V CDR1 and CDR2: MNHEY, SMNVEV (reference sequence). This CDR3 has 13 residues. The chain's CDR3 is CASINRETYEQYF. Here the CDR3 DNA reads TGTGCCAGCATCAACAGGGAGACCTACGAGCAGTACTTC.

The CDR3 sequence: CASSSTGGYEQYF. CDR3 sequence (DNA): TGTGCCAGCAGTTCGACAGGGGGCTACGAGCAGTACTTC. This rearrangement joins TRBV27 to TRBJ2-7; TRBD1 matches 9 bases. The V segment lost 4 bases and the J segment 3 bases; nucleotides outside the gene matches: 1. Germline assignment: CDR1 MNHEY and CDR2 SMNVEV (reference sequence). This CDR3 contains 13 residues.

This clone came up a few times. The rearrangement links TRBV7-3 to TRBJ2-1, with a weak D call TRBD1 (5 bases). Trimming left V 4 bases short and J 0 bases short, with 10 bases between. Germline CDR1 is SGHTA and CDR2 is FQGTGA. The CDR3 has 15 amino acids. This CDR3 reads CASSWQGGSYNEQFF. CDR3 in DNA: TGTGCCAGCAGCTGGCAGGGTGGCTCCTACAATGAGCAGTTCTTC.

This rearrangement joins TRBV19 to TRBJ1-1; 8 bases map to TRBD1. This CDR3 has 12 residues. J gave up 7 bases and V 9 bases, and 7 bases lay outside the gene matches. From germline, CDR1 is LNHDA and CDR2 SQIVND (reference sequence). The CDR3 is CASRQGQIEAFF. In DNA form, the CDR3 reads TGTGCCAGCCGACAGGGGCAAATTGAAGCTTTCTTT.

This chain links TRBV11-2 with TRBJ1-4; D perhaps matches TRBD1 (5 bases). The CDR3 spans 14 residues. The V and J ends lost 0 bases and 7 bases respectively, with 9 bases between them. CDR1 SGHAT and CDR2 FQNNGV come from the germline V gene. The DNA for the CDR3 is TGTGCCAGCAGCTTAGATCAGGGAAGTGAAAAACTGTTTTTT. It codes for CASSLDQGSEKLFF. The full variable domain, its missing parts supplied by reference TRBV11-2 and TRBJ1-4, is EAGVAQSPRYKIIEKRQSVAFWCNPISGHATLYWYQQILGQGPKLLIQFQNNGVVDDSQLPKDRFSAERLKGVDSTLKIQPAKLEDSAVYLCASSLDQGSEKLFFGSGTQLSVL.

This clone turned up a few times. DNA for the CDR3: TGCGCCAGCAGCCAAGATCCTAGCGGGACCCCCTACGAGCAGTACTTC. It encodes CASSQDPSGTPYEQYF. The chain joins TRBV4-1 to TRBJ2-7; 9 bases agree with TRBD2. This CDR3 spans 16 amino acids. Germline V lookup: CDR1 MGHRA, CDR2 YSYEKL. Trimming at V came to 0 bases and at J to 2 bases, leaving 5 bases not matched to a gene.

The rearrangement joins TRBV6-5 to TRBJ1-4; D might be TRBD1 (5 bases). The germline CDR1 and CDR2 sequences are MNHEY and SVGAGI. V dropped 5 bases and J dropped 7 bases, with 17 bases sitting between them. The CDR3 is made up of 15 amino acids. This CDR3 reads CASSGKRQSSEKLFF. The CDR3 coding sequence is TGTGCCAGCAGTGGAAAACGACAGTCTAGTGAAAAACTGTTTTTT.

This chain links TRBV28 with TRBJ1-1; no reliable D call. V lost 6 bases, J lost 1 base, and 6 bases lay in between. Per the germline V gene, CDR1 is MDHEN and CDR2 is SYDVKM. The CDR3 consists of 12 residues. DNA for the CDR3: TGTGCCAGCAGGGAGGGGAACACTGAAGCTTTCTTT. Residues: CASREGNTEAFF.

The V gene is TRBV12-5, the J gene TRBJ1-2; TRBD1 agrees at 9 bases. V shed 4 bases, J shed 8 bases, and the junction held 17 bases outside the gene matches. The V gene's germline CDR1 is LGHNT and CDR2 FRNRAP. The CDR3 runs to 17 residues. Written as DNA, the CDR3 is TGTGCTAGTGGTTCCCGGGACAGGGACACTCTAACTCTAGGCTACACCTTC. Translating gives CASGSRDRDTLTLGYTF. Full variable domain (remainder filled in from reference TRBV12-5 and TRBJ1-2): DARVTQTPRHKVTEMGQEVTMRCQPILGHNTVFWYRQTMMQGLELLAYFRNRAPLDDSGMPKDRFSAEMPDATLATLKIQPSEPRDSAVYFCASGSRDRDTLTLGYTFGSGTRLTVV.

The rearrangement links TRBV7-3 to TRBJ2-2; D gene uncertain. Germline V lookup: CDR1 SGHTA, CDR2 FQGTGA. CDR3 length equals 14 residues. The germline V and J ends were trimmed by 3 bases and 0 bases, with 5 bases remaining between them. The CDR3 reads CASSLASNTGELFF. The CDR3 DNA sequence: TGTGCCAGCAGCTTGGCCTCGAACACCGGGGAGCTGTTTTTT.